Described below is a single TCR beta chain sequence and its context. This record comes from a study of blood T cell repertoires in COVID-19. About the research overall: COVID-19 samples, acute and convalescent, were from the United States, Italy and Spain. PBMCs, B-cell-depleted T cells, or T cells provided the cDNA or gDNA that made up the material.

V lost 5 bases, J lost 3 bases, and 8 bases stayed unmatched. The CDR3 covers 15 residues. In germline, CDR1 is MNHNY, CDR2 SVGAGI (reference sequence). As handled by the study authors: Estimation of nucleated cell counts relied on the amplification of reference gene primers. Assay used: immunoSEQ multiplex PCR; TCRdb lists only in-frame clones, some missing. V and J calls plus clone size are reproduced from that table; the DNA served to infer D and trimming. The sample has 75,000 to 100,000 clones; 75% to 90% are singletons. The clonotype comes from a human donor in a cohort sampled during active COVID-19. V and J are TRBV6-6 and TRBJ1-1; 8 nucleotides line up with TRBD1. Input material: peripheral blood. CDR3 sequence: CASSKTGDGYTEAFF. CDR3 DNA sequence: TGTGCCAGCAGTAAGACAGGGGACGGTTACACTGAAGCTTTCTTT.